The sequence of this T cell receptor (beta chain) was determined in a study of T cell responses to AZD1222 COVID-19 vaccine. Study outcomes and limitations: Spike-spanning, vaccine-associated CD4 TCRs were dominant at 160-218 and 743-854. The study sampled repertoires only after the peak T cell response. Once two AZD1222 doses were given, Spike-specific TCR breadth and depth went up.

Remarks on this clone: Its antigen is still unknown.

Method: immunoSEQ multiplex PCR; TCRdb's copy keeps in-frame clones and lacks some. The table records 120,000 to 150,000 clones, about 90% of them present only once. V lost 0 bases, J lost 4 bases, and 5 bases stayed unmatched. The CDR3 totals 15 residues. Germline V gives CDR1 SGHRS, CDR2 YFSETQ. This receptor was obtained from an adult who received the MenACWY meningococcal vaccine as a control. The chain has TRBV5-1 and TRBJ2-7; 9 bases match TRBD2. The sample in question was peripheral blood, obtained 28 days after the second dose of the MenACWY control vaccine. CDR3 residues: CASSLVLAGSYEQYF. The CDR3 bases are TGCGCCAGCAGCTTGGTCCTAGCGGGGAGTTACGAGCAGTACTTC.